This is a list of T cell receptor beta chains from one sample in a study of OX40 agonist ivuxolimab in advanced cancers. Libraries were prepared by immunoSEQ multiplex PCR; TCRdb keeps only in-frame clonotypes and omits some of them. The sample gives around 24,000 clones, around four fifths of which show up once; around 27% is in the top ten. Sequenced here: CD4+ or CD8+ T cells sorted from blood, sampled in a trial of the OX40 agonist ivuxolimab. These TCRs come from an adult with an advanced solid tumor such as melanoma, head and neck, liver or kidney cancer. The CDR3 runs from the conserved cysteine through the conserved F or W. A D gene is named only where the DNA matches it firmly.

J	length	D	V	CDR3
TRBJ2-1	16	TRBD2	TRBV4-3	CASSQDGAGGYNEQFF
TRBJ2-2	14	NA	TRBV7-9	CASSFSGTPGELFF
TRBJ1-6	15	NA	TRBV28	CASSTPQTYNSPLHF
TRBJ1-1	13	NA	TRBV13	CASSAVTDPWAFF
TRBJ2-3	17	NA	TRBV4-3	CASSQAGSYFPPDTQYF
TRBJ2-5	16	TRBD1	TRBV14	CASSQLRQGIGETQYF
TRBJ2-7	13	NA	TRBV11-3	CASAPAGGHEQYF
TRBJ2-2	12	TRBD2	TRBV7-3	CASLAATGELFF
TRBJ1-5	9	NA	TRBV27	CASGQPQHF
TRBJ1-1	17	NA	TRBV5-8	CASSHLVRGRQNTEAFF
TRBJ1-5	16	TRBD1	TRBV5-3	CARSGGQRYSNQPQHF
TRBJ2-1	16	TRBD1	TRBV28	CASSYRDRALGDEQFF
TRBJ2-7	17	TRBD1	TRBV27	CASSPYSGTGVFYEQYF
TRBJ1-2	13	NA	TRBV25-1	CASSGHGPHGYTF
TRBJ2-3	16	TRBD2	TRBV7-8	CASSLASGWGIDTQYF
TRBJ2-2	15	NA	TRBV6-1	CASSESGSNTGELFF
TRBJ2-7	15	NA	TRBV4-2	CASSQDGTDRREQYF
TRBJ2-7	14	NA	TRBV10-3	CAISEGRKGPEQYF